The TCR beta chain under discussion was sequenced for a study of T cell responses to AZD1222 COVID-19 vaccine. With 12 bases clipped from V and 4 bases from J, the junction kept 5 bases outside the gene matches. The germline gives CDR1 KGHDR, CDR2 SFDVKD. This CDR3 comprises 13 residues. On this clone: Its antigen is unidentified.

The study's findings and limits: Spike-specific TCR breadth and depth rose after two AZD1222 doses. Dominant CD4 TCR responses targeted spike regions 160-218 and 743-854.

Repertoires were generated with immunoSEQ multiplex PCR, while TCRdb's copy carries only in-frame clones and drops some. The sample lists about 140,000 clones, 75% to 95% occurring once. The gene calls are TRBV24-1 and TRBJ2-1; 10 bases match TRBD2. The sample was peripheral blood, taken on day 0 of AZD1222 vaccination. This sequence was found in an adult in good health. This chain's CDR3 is CASGLAPYNEQFF. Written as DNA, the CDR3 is TGTGCCTCGGGACTAGCGCCTTACAATGAGCAGTTCTTC.